The 11 T cell receptor beta chains below were found in one sample sequenced in a study of cytomegalovirus exposure and HLA in healthy donors. The PCR had 60 Vbeta and 13 Jbeta primers. Clones were sequenced by immunoSEQ multiplex PCR, and TCRdb holds only the in-frame ones, with some missing. The sample lists 280,000 or so clones, roughly 90% occurring once. Sequencing input: PBMCs. These receptors came from a young woman in good health and CMV-seronegative.

The gene calls are TRBV6-5 and TRBJ1-2; D uncertain. V lost 0 bases and J lost 8, with 16 bases in between. Germline CDR1 and CDR2: MNHEY and SVGAGI. The CDR3 contains 15 residues. This CDR3 reads CASSYSILDSGGYTF. In nucleotides, the CDR3 is TGTGCCAGCAGTTACTCGATCTTGGATTCCGGGGGCTACACCTTC.

The chain uses TRBV7-6 and TRBJ2-7; 8 nucleotides align to TRBD2. From germline, CDR1 is SGHVS and CDR2 FNYEAQ. This CDR3 comprises 17 residues. The V gene end was trimmed by 0 bases and the J gene end by 4 bases; junction bases not matched to a gene: 11. The CDR3 here is CASSLASSGSLPYEQYF. The CDR3 region has the DNA TGTGCCAGCAGCTTAGCCTCTAGCGGGTCACTTCCATACGAGCAGTACTTC. Looking up the rest from reference TRBV7-6 and TRBJ2-7 gives the full variable domain: GAGVSQSPRYKVTKRGQDVALRCDPISGHVSLYWYRQALGQGPEFLTYFNYEAQQDKSGLPNDRFSAERPEGSISTLTIQRTEQRDSAMYRCASSLASSGSLPYEQYFGPGTRLTVT.

This rearrangement joins TRBV5-1 to TRBJ1-2; 8 nucleotides agree with TRBD1. The CDR3 consists of 14 residues. V gave up 1 base and J gave up 6 bases; unmatched junction bases: 5. The germline V gene has CDR1 SGHRS and CDR2 YFSETQ. The CDR3 nucleotides are TGCGCCAGCAGCTTGATTCAGGGGGCAAATGGCTACACCTTC. This sequence encodes CASSLIQGANGYTF.

The chain uses TRBV6-5 and TRBJ1-1, with D maybe TRBD1 (6 bases). V lost 3 bases and J 11 bases, leaving 16 bases between the germline ends. The CDR3 length is 13 residues. Germline V gene data show CDR1 as MNHEY and CDR2 as SVGAGI. This CDR3 reads CASSYGTNTGAFF. The DNA for the CDR3 is TGTGCCAGCAGTTATGGGACAAACACAGGGGCTTTCTTT.

The chain links TRBV7-9 to TRBJ2-2, with D possibly TRBD1 on 6 matching bases. CDR1 is SEHNR and CDR2 is FQNEAQ in the germline V gene (reference sequence). The V and J ends lost 6 bases and 3 bases respectively, with 17 bases between them. The CDR3 runs to 16 residues. In DNA form, the CDR3 reads TGTGCCAGCAGACCCCAAACGAGGGGGTACACCGGGGAGCTGTTTTTT. It specifies CASRPQTRGYTGELFF.

The CDR3 region has the DNA TGTGCCAGCAGCTTCGGAGGGACAACTAATGAAAAACTGTTTTTT. The encoded protein is CASSFGGTTNEKLFF. This chain connects TRBV13 to TRBJ1-4; D unclear. This CDR3 has 15 amino acids. Germline V gene sequence: CDR1 PRHDT, CDR2 FYEKMQ (reference sequence). The V and J ends lost 3 bases and 0 bases respectively, with 8 bases between them.

The V call is TRBV11-2, the J call TRBJ2-7; 7 bases line up with TRBD1. This CDR3 has 13 amino acids. V trimming: 1 base; J trimming: 6 bases; junction bases outside the gene matches: 3. From germline, CDR1 is SGHAT and CDR2 FQNNGV. The CDR3 spells CASSLGGQLEQYF. The CDR3 nucleotides read TGTGCCAGCAGCTTAGGGGGACAGCTCGAGCAGTACTTC.

The chain uses TRBV28 and TRBJ1-4, with 7 bases lining up with TRBD1. The germline gives CDR1 MDHEN, CDR2 SYDVKM. CDR3 length: 14 amino acids. Trimming cost V 5 bases and J 5 bases; bases outside gene matches: 5. In nucleotides, the CDR3 is TGTGCCAGCAGTCAGGGACAGATAAATGAAAAACTGTTTTTT. This translates into CASSQGQINEKLFF.

The CDR3 loop is CASSSTGTSGVPNPFF. CDR3 nucleotide sequence: TGTGCCAGCAGCTCCACGGGGACTAGCGGGGTCCCTAACCCGTTCTTC. The chain carries TRBV7-9 and TRBJ2-1, with TRBD2 matching over 13 bases. V lost 4 bases to trimming and J lost 15 bases; unmatched junction nucleotides: 15. The CDR3 length is 16 residues. From germline, CDR1 is SEHNR and CDR2 FQNEAQ (reference sequence).

The chain employs TRBV6-6 and TRBJ2-2, with D maybe TRBD1 (6 bases). Germline CDR1 MNHNY, CDR2 SVGAGI (reference sequence). The CDR3 spans 11 residues. Between the trimmed V and J ends, which lost 10 bases and 5 bases, there was a span of 8 bases. CDR3 sequence reads: CATGETGELFF. DNA of the CDR3: TGTGCCACAGGGGAGACCGGGGAGCTGTTTTTT.

This clone showed up just once. The rearrangement links TRBV15 to TRBJ2-7; D is unresolved. Germline CDR1 reads LNHNV; CDR2 reads YYDKDF (reference sequence). Trimming removed 0 bases at V and 9 bases at J, with 12 bases between. CDR3 size: 13 residues. CDR3: CATSRDYSLWQYF. The CDR3 coding sequence is TGTGCCACCAGCAGAGATTACAGCTTATGGCAGTACTTC.